The 17 T cell receptor beta chains below all came from one sample that was sequenced in a study of T cells in Graves' hyperthyroidism and ophthalmopathy. TCR beta CDR3 regions were amplified from RNA. When the TCR CDR3 underwent first-round RT-PCR, the HTBI primer set was used. TCRdb used MiXCR to reprocess the multiplex PCR reads, holding one entry per CDR3 protein. The data show 700,000 to 950,000 distinct CDR3 sequences, with around a third seen just once and less than 40% held by the top ten. The sequencing sample was made of blood. These receptor sequences come from a woman in her thirties or forties with Graves' hyperthyroidism.

The sample holds a few counts of this clonotype. The rearrangement links TRBV5-1 to TRBJ2-7, with TRBD2 matching over 8 bases. CDR1 and CDR2 (germline): SGHRS, YFSETQ. CDR3 length: 16 residues. V trimming: 4 bases; J trimming: 2 bases; junction bases outside the gene matches: 11. The CDR3 reads CASSPLYSGKAYEQYF. In DNA form, the CDR3 reads TGCGCCAGCAGCCCGTTATATAGCGGGAAGGCCTACGAGCAGTACTTC.

In this sample, this clonotype turned up a few times. The chain is built from TRBV7-9 and TRBJ2-7; 8 bases agree with TRBD1. The CDR3 is 18 amino acids. CDR1 is SEHNR and CDR2 is FQNEAQ in the germline V gene (reference sequence). The junction had 15 bases not matched to a gene; V was cut back by 5 bases and J by 0 bases. The CDR3: CASSQAWYSTGVSYEQYF. CDR3 nucleotides: TGTGCCAGCAGCCAAGCTTGGTACTCGACAGGGGTCTCCTACGAGCAGTACTTC.

This clonotype was seen repeatedly, ten times or more. The chain links TRBV7-9 to TRBJ1-4, with no clear D. Germline CDR1 SEHNR, CDR2 FQNEAQ (reference sequence). The CDR3 has 15 residues. Trimming removed 7 bases at V and 3 bases at J, with 15 bases between. CDR3 DNA sequence: TGTGCCAGCACCCTCGCGGGGTCAGCTAATGAAAAACTGTTTTTT. Amino acids: CASTLAGSANEKLFF. Full variable domain (missing parts from reference TRBV7-9 and TRBJ1-4): DTGVSQNPRHKITKRGQNVTFRCDPISEHNRLYWYRQTLGQGPEFLTYFQNEAQLEKSRLLSDRFSAERPKGSFSTLEIQRTEQGDSAMYLCASTLAGSANEKLFFGSGTQLSVL.

The CDR3 DNA is TGCAGCGTTGCGATCCCAACGTCCTACGAGCAGTACTTC. It yields the protein CSVAIPTSYEQYF. The rearrangement uses TRBV29-1 and TRBJ2-5; D call uncertain. The last part of the DNA fits TRBJ2-7 better; the J call may be wrong. This CDR3 comprises 13 residues. CDR1 is SQVTM, CDR2 ANQGSEA, per germline.

This clonotype was detected a few times. The chain couples TRBV7-9 to TRBJ2-2; D might be TRBD2 (6 bases). This CDR3 has 16 amino acids. Trimming stripped 3 bases from V and 1 base from J, with 12 bases between. Germline CDR1 SEHNR, CDR2 FQNEAQ (reference sequence). CDR3 protein: CASSFPTGRNTGELFF. CDR3 bases: TGTGCCAGCAGCTTCCCCACCGGGAGGAACACCGGGGAGCTGTTTTTT.

The gene calls are TRBV7-6 and TRBJ2-7; tentatively, D is TRBD2 (6 bases). Germline-derived CDR1 and CDR2 are SGHVS and FNYEAQ. This CDR3 is built from 16 residues. The V end was cut by 1 base, the J end by 3 bases, with 16 bases between. The CDR3: CASSLVPGLGFYEQYF. Written as DNA, the CDR3 is TGTGCCAGCAGCTTAGTACCGGGACTTGGGTTCTACGAGCAGTACTTC.

At least ten counts were recorded for this clonotype. The chain has TRBV6-2 or TRBV6-3 and TRBJ1-5; 7 bases line up with TRBD1. The V gene end was trimmed by 2 bases and the J gene end by 5 bases; junction bases not matched to a gene: 6. This CDR3 is built from 15 residues. Germline-derived CDR1 and CDR2 are MNHEY and SVGEGT. The CDR3 nucleotides are TGTGCCAGCAGTTACGCCGGGACAGTTTATCAGCCCCAGCATTTT. This codes for CASSYAGTVYQPQHF.

This clonotype was seen ten or more times. The V call is TRBV25-1, the J call TRBJ2-5, with D tentatively TRBD2 (9 bases). V was trimmed by 3 bases and J by 7 bases, leaving 27 bases between them. Germline V gives CDR1 MGHDK, CDR2 SYGVNS. CDR3 length equals 18 residues. CDR3 DNA sequence: TGTGCCAGCAGTGACCACTCGGACAGGGCCCTAGCGGGACGGACCCAGTACTTC. Its translation is CASSDHSDRALAGRTQYF.

This clonotype came up many times. The CDR3 reads CSVFAGDTGELFF. The DNA for the CDR3 is TGCAGCGTTTTCGCGGGCGATACCGGGGAGCTGTTTTTT. The chain uses TRBV29-1 and TRBJ2-2; tentative D call: TRBD2 (5 bases). Trimming removed 5 bases at V and 5 bases at J, with 12 bases between. CDR3 size: 13 residues. The germline V gene has CDR1 SQVTM and CDR2 ANQGSEA.

Notes on this clonotype: A much larger clone sits a single nucleotide away, making a read error possible. V and J are TRBV6-2 or TRBV6-3 and TRBJ2-7; the D is unclear. The CDR3 loop spans 15 amino acids. Germline V gene data show CDR1 as MNHEY and CDR2 as SVGEGT. The DNA for the CDR3 is TGTGTCAGCAGTTACTCGACTCAGAGACACTACGAGCAGTACTTC. Its protein product is CVSSYSTQRHYEQYF.

This chain uses TRBV7-2 with TRBJ2-2; D might be TRBD2 (5 bases). Germline CDR1 SGHTA, CDR2 FQGNSA. The CDR3 is made up of 12 amino acids. V shed 10 bases and J shed 5 bases, with 11 bases lying between them. The CDR3 region has the DNA TGTGCCACCGGGTCGGGGACCGGGGAGCTGTTTTTT. It specifies CATGSGTGELFF.

This clonotype was seen many times. The rearrangement uses TRBV12-3 or TRBV12-4 and TRBJ1-2; 8 nucleotides agree with TRBD1. V lost 3 bases, J lost 8 bases, and 8 bases stayed unmatched. This CDR3 has 14 residues. The CDR3 nucleotides read TGTGCCAGCAGTTTGGGCCAGGGGGCGAAAGGCTACACCTTC. As protein: CASSLGQGAKGYTF.

This clonotype was observed many times. The V and J genes are TRBV19 and TRBJ1-1, with a weak D call TRBD1 (5 bases). Deletions cut 9 bases from V and 0 bases from J, with 11 bases between. The CDR3 is made up of 13 amino acids. Germline assignment: CDR1 LNHDA and CDR2 SQIVND (reference sequence). Here the CDR3 reads CASRRDLNTEAFF. DNA of the CDR3: TGTGCCAGCCGCAGGGATTTGAACACTGAAGCTTTCTTT.

The rearrangement joins TRBV7-2 to TRBJ2-5, with no clear D. The J call may be incorrect, as the DNA end agrees better with TRBJ2-4. This CDR3 is built from 12 residues. The germline CDR1 and CDR2 sequences are SGHTA and FQGNSA. CDR3 loop: CASSISENIQYF. CDR3 bases: TGTGCCAGCAGCATCAGTGAAAACATTCAGTACTTC.

The chain links TRBV7-2 to TRBJ2-5; D is possibly TRBD1 or TRBD2 (7 bases each). The CDR3 runs to 15 residues. The V end was cut by 5 bases, the J end by 1 base, with 14 bases between. Per the germline V gene, CDR1 is SGHTA and CDR2 is FQGNSA. The CDR3 coding sequence is TGTGCCAGCAGCCAGGGGGGGCTTTCCCAAGAGACCCAGTACTTC. Its protein product is CASSQGGLSQETQYF.

In its sample, this clonotype was seen a few times. The CDR3 here is CASSINTGLDGYTF. The CDR3 region has the DNA TGTGCCAGCAGCATCAACACAGGGTTGGATGGCTACACCTTC. V gene TRBV6-6 combines with J gene TRBJ1-2; maybe TRBD1 (6 bases). CDR3 length: 14 residues. Germline V gene data show CDR1 as MNHNY and CDR2 as SVGAGI (reference sequence). V was trimmed by 6 bases and J by 6 bases, leaving 17 bases between them.

The chain links TRBV7-9 to TRBJ2-7; D perhaps matches TRBD1 (5 bases). Germline assignment: CDR1 SEHNR and CDR2 FQNEAQ (reference sequence). Trimming took off 6 bases at V and 1 base at J, with 13 bases between the two ends. This CDR3 is 14 amino acids long. The CDR3 spells CASSFQGPSYEQYF. The CDR3 DNA sequence: TGTGCCAGCAGTTTCCAGGGCCCTTCCTACGAGCAGTACTTC.